Below are 27 T cell receptor beta chains sequenced from a single sample in a study of human T cells and chemical hapten exposure. Time point given: patch test 1, 2 weeks after DPC sensitization. Stated treatment: therapeutic diphenylcyclopropenone sensitization with weekly scalp DPC. MiXCR was run by TCRdb on the RACE reads, yielding one entry per CDR3 protein. This table holds tens of thousands of distinct CDR3 sequences, approximately 29% found once. The sequenced sample was whole blood, obtained in connection with sensitization to the hapten diphenylcyclopropenone (DPC). Receptors were obtained from a middle-aged man with alopecia areata. Some clones in this sample may be carry-over from other donors' samples.

This clonotype appeared a few times. The rearrangement uses TRBV5-4 and TRBJ2-7, with a tentative D call TRBD2 (6 bases). Germline V CDR1 and CDR2: SGHNT, YYREEE (reference sequence). Trimming removed 4 bases at V and 4 bases at J, with 21 bases between. The CDR3 contains 16 residues. The DNA for the CDR3 is TGTGCCAGCAGCCCCAGGGACTCCCCCACAATTTACGAGCAGTACTTC. Its protein product is CASSPRDSPTIYEQYF. Full variable domain (rest looked up from reference TRBV5-4 and TRBJ2-7): ETGVTQSPTHLIKTRGQQVTLRCSSQSGHNTVSWYQQALGQGPQFIFQYYREEENGRGNFPPRFSGLQFPNYSSELNVNALELDDSALYLCASSPRDSPTIYEQYFGPGTRLTVT.

The chain carries TRBV28 and TRBJ2-7; 7 positions match TRBD1. This CDR3 is 19 amino acids long. After removal of 3 bases from V and 2 bases from J, the junction contained 19 bases not matched to a gene. Germline V gene data show CDR1 as MDHEN and CDR2 as SYDVKM. Written as DNA, the CDR3 is TGTGCCAGCAGTTTCGCACTTGCGATGACGGGACAGCAAACCTACGAGCAGTACTTC. As protein: CASSFALAMTGQQTYEQYF.

The chain carries TRBV20-1 and TRBJ1-6; D gene uncertain. The germline V gene encodes CDR1 DFQATT and CDR2 SNEGSKA (reference sequence). The CDR3 contains 16 residues. Trimming shortened V by 7 bases and J by 0 bases, and 16 bases separated the two germline ends. CDR3 loop: CSVPRLPSSYNSPLHF. Written as DNA, the CDR3 is TGCAGTGTTCCCAGGCTCCCTAGCTCCTATAATTCACCCCTCCACTTT.

The chain has TRBV2 and TRBJ1-1; D is ambiguous. With 6 bases removed from V and 5 bases from J, the gap between germline ends came to 13 bases. The germline gives CDR1 SNHLY, CDR2 FYNNEI. The CDR3 has 13 residues. The CDR3 reads CASSDDRLTEAFF. In DNA form, the CDR3 reads TGTGCCAGCAGCGATGACCGTTTAACTGAAGCTTTCTTT.

The chain links TRBV15 to TRBJ1-1; TRBD1 agrees at 9 bases. Trimming at V came to 0 bases and at J to 5 bases, leaving 7 bases not matched to a gene. The CDR3 sequence is 16 residues long. Germline assignment: CDR1 LNHNV and CDR2 YYDKDF (reference sequence). CDR3 DNA: TGTGCCACCAGCAGAGAAGGGACAGGGCCGGGGACTGAAGCTTTCTTT. Translation gives CATSREGTGPGTEAFF.

The chain couples TRBV12-3 or TRBV12-4 to TRBJ2-3, with D tentatively TRBD1 or TRBD2 (5 bases each). V gave up 7 bases and J gave up 4 bases, with 18 bases separating them. The CDR3 length is 15 residues. The CDR3 DNA reads as TGTGCCAGCATCAAGGACACCGGGATCGCAGATACGCAGTATTTT. Residues: CASIKDTGIADTQYF.

This sequence joins TRBV6-6 and TRBJ1-1; no reliable D call. Germline values: CDR1 MNHNY, CDR2 SVGAGI (reference sequence). There are 12 residues in the CDR3. V gave up 10 bases and J gave up 1 base, with 10 bases separating them. CDR3 DNA: TGTGCCACGAAGACGGGGAACACTGAAGCTTTCTTT. This translates into CATKTGNTEAFF.

The chain is built from TRBV27 and TRBJ2-4; 13 bases map to TRBD2. Germline CDR1 and CDR2: MNHEY and SMNVEV (reference sequence). The CDR3 spans 19 residues. The V segment lost 5 bases and the J segment 0 bases; nucleotides outside the gene matches: 10. In DNA form, the CDR3 reads TGTGCCAGCAGTCACACTAGCGGGAGGGCCGGTATAGCCAAAAACATTCAGTACTTC. Translation gives CASSHTSGRAGIAKNIQYF.

The chain carries TRBV5-1 and TRBJ1-5, with 12 bases matching TRBD1. The CDR3 is 17 amino acids. The V gene end was trimmed by 4 bases and the J gene end by 6 bases; junction bases not matched to a gene: 11. From germline, CDR1 is SGHRS and CDR2 YFSETQ. This CDR3 reads CASSIAPGTGGVQPQHF. DNA for the CDR3: TGCGCCAGCAGCATCGCCCCCGGGACAGGGGGCGTTCAGCCCCAGCATTTT. The whole variable domain, remainder taken from reference TRBV5-1 and TRBJ1-5, is KAGVTQTPRYLIKTRGQQVTLSCSPISGHRSVSWYQQTPGQGLQFLFEYFSETQRNKGNFPGRFSGRQFSNSRSEMNVSTLELGDSALYLCASSIAPGTGGVQPQHFGDGTRLSIL.

The chain employs TRBV12-3 or TRBV12-4 and TRBJ2-7; 7 nucleotides line up with TRBD2. The CDR3 totals 13 residues. V was clipped by 7 bases and J by 5 bases; unmatched bases: 8. CDR3 residues: CASNAAGLHEQYF. The CDR3, as DNA: TGTGCCAGCAATGCAGCGGGGCTCCACGAGCAGTACTTC.

The chain has TRBV28 and TRBJ2-2; 8 nucleotides line up with TRBD2. V lost 1 base, J lost 5 bases, and 3 bases stayed unmatched. CDR3 size: 15 residues. Looked up from germline, CDR1 is MDHEN and CDR2 is SYDVKM. The CDR3 coding sequence is TGTGCCAGCAGTTTATTAGCGGGATGGACCGGGGAGCTGTTTTTT. As protein: CASSLLAGWTGELFF.

The gene calls are TRBV6-5 and TRBJ2-3; 8 nucleotides agree with TRBD2. The CDR3 length is 17 residues. J was trimmed by 2 bases and V by 6 bases; bases with no gene match: 13. CDR1 is MNHEY and CDR2 is SVGAGI in the germline V gene. CDR3 protein: CASSYVGGSGITDTQYF. CDR3 in DNA: TGTGCCAGCAGCTACGTGGGGGGTAGCGGGATCACAGATACGCAGTATTTT.

This clonotype has just a few counts. The chain couples TRBV6-2 or TRBV6-3 to TRBJ2-5; no firm D call. The V gene lost 6 bases and the J gene lost 7 bases, with 18 bases spanning the gap. The CDR3 runs to 14 residues. CDR1 and CDR2 (germline): MNHEY, SVGEGT. The CDR3 protein is CASSEPPAVPTQYF. The DNA for the CDR3 is TGTGCCAGCAGCGAACCCCCGGCGGTACCGACCCAGTACTTC.

The chain carries TRBV6-1 and TRBJ1-6; D is ambiguous. V gave up 2 bases and J gave up 5 bases, with 10 bases separating them. Germline V lookup: CDR1 MNHNS, CDR2 SASEGT. The CDR3 runs 15 residues. The CDR3 region has the DNA TGTGCCAGCAGTGAAAAGACGGCCAATAATTCACCCCTCCACTTT. It specifies CASSEKTANNSPLHF.

The V call is TRBV20-1, the J call TRBJ1-1; 7 nucleotides match TRBD1. The CDR3 contains 14 residues. Germline loops: CDR1 DFQATT, CDR2 SNEGSKA (reference sequence). J gave up 4 bases and V 5 bases, and 10 bases lay outside the gene matches. CDR3 bases: TGCAGTGCTCCTCCGGGACAGCATACCACTGAAGCTTTCTTT. Its translation: CSAPPGQHTTEAFF.

This clonotype was counted once. The chain uses TRBV10-3 and TRBJ1-5; TRBD1 aligns across 9 bases. The CDR3 has 14 residues. With 5 bases clipped from V and 4 bases from J, the junction kept 3 bases outside the gene matches. Looked up from germline, CDR1 is ENHRY and CDR2 is SYGVKD. This CDR3 is CAISKTGGNQPQHF. CDR3 DNA sequence: TGTGCCATCAGTAAGACAGGGGGTAATCAGCCCCAGCATTTT.

This clonotype has only a few counts. The chain is built from TRBV12-3 or TRBV12-4 and TRBJ1-1; no clear D. The V end was cut by 10 bases, the J end by 2 bases, with 11 bases between. The CDR3 totals 12 residues. The CDR3 sequence is CATRDGNTEAFF. The CDR3 nucleotides are TGTGCCACCCGCGACGGTAACACTGAAGCTTTCTTT.

This rearrangement joins TRBV10-3 to TRBJ2-1; D remains ambiguous. Germline V gives CDR1 ENHRY, CDR2 SYGVKD. The CDR3 contains 11 residues. Trimming shortened V by 0 bases and J by 10 bases, and 4 bases separated the two germline ends. The CDR3 sequence is CAISESREQFF. The CDR3 DNA follows: TGTGCCATCAGTGAGTCCAGGGAGCAGTTCTTC.

This clonotype has more than one count but fewer than ten. CDR3 residues: CASSDRGPATNEKLFF. CDR3 bases: TGTGCCAGCTCCGACAGGGGTCCTGCAACTAATGAAAAACTGTTTTTT. The J gene is TRBJ1-4, the V gene TRBV5-6; 8 bases agree with TRBD1. The CDR3 totals 16 residues. V dropped 7 bases and J dropped 0; count of bases not matched to a gene: 8. Germline CDR1 and CDR2: SGHDT and YYEEEE. The full variable domain, in which reference TRBV5-6 and TRBJ1-4 provide the parts outside the CDR3, is DAGVTQSPTHLIKTRGQQVTLRCSPKSGHDTVSWYQQALGQGPQFIFQYYEEEERQRGNFPDRFSGHQFPNYSSELNVNALLLGDSALYLCASSDRGPATNEKLFFGSGTQLSVL.

This clonotype was observed a handful of times. The genes are TRBV7-3 and TRBJ1-6; maybe TRBD1 (6 bases). The length of the CDR3 is 15 residues. Germline lookup yields CDR1 SGHTA and CDR2 FQGTGA. V lost 5 bases to trimming and J lost 5 bases, with 13 bases between them. DNA of the CDR3: TGTGCCAGCAGCCTACAGGGATCCGATAATTCACCCCTCCACTTT. Translating it yields CASSLQGSDNSPLHF. Combining the CDR3 with reference TRBV7-3 and TRBJ1-6 gives the whole variable domain GAGVSQTPSNKVTEKGKYVELRCDPISGHTALYWYRQSLGQGPEFLIYFQGTGAADDSGLPNDRFFAVRPEGSVSTLKIQRTERGDSAVYLCASSLQGSDNSPLHFGNGTRLTVT.

The V gene is TRBV12-3 or TRBV12-4, the J gene TRBJ1-1; maybe TRBD1 (5 bases). The ends were cut back, 3 bases at V and 11 bases at J, with 19 bases in the middle. CDR3 length equals 14 residues. As DNA, the CDR3 is TGTGCCAGCAGTTTTCAACAGGTAGGCGCTGGGGCTTTCTTT. Its translation: CASSFQQVGAGAFF.

This chain connects TRBV5-5 to TRBJ2-1; 9 bases map to TRBD2. The CDR3 consists of 17 residues. Germline lookup yields CDR1 SGHKS and CDR2 YYEKEE (reference sequence). The J segment lost 0 bases and the V segment lost 4 bases, leaving 8 bases of the junction unmatched. The CDR3 spells CASSTLAGPSSYNEQFF. The CDR3 region has the DNA TGTGCCAGCAGCACCCTAGCGGGGCCCAGCTCCTACAATGAGCAGTTCTTC.

The chain couples TRBV12-3 or TRBV12-4 to TRBJ1-6; TRBD1 matches at 8 bases. There are 14 residues in the CDR3. Trimming at V came to 8 bases and at J to 7 bases, leaving 7 bases not matched to a gene. The CDR3 spells CASGWTGRNSPLHF. Here the CDR3 DNA reads TGTGCCAGCGGTTGGACAGGGCGAAATTCACCCCTCCACTTT.

This clonotype was counted at least ten times. This chain uses TRBV7-9 with TRBJ2-7; the D is unclear. Germline CDR1 and CDR2: SEHNR and FQNEAQ (reference sequence). The germline V and J ends were trimmed by 7 bases and 5 bases, with 18 bases remaining between them. This CDR3 has 14 amino acids. CDR3 bases: TGTGCCAGCACCCCATTCAGTGAGGCCGACGAGCAGTACTTC. This codes for CASTPFSEADEQYF. Full variable domain (missing parts from reference TRBV7-9 and TRBJ2-7): DTGVSQNPRHKITKRGQNVTFRCDPISEHNRLYWYRQTLGQGPEFLTYFQNEAQLEKSRLLSDRFSAERPKGSFSTLEIQRTEQGDSAMYLCASTPFSEADEQYFGPGTRLTVT.

This clonotype has just a few counts. The chain carries TRBV15 and TRBJ2-1; no clear D. The length of the CDR3 is 12 residues. Trimming left V 5 bases short and J 7 bases short, with 9 bases between. Germline loops: CDR1 LNHNV, CDR2 YYDKDF (reference sequence). CDR3 DNA sequence: TGTGCCACCAGCGACCCATGGAATGAGCAGTTCTTC. Translation gives CATSDPWNEQFF.

This clonotype was observed a few times. V and J are TRBV11-2 and TRBJ2-3, with TRBD1 identical over 11 bases. Germline assignment: CDR1 SGHAT and CDR2 FQNNGV. Unmatched junction bases numbered 4, after V lost 1 base and J lost 4 bases. The CDR3 length is 16 residues. The CDR3 nucleotides are TGTGCCAGCAGCTTAGCGGACAGGGGGCCCCCAGATACGCAGTATTTT. This sequence encodes CASSLADRGPPDTQYF.

V is TRBV15 and J is TRBJ1-1; D gene ambiguous. Trimming took off 0 bases at V and 12 bases at J, with 14 bases between the two ends. Germline loops: CDR1 LNHNV, CDR2 YYDKDF (reference sequence). The CDR3 sequence is 13 residues long. DNA for the CDR3: TGTGCCACCAGCAGAGATCTCAGGCCAGAAACTTTCTTT. Translating gives CATSRDLRPETFF.